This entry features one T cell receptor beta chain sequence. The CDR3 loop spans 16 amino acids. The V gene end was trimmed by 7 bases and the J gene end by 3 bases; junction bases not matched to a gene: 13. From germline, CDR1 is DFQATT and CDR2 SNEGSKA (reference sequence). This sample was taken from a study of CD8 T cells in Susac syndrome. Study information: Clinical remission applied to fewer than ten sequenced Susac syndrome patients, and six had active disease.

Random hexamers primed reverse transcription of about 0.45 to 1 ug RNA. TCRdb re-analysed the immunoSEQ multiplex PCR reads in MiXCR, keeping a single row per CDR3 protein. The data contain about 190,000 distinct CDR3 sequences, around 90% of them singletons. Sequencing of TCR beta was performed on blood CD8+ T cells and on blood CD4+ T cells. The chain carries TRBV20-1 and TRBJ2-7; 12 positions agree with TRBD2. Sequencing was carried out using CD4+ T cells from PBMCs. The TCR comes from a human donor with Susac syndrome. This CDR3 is CSVTGTSGLLYYEQYF. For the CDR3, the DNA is TGCAGTGTTACCGGGACTAGCGGGCTCCTTTACTACGAGCAGTACTTC.